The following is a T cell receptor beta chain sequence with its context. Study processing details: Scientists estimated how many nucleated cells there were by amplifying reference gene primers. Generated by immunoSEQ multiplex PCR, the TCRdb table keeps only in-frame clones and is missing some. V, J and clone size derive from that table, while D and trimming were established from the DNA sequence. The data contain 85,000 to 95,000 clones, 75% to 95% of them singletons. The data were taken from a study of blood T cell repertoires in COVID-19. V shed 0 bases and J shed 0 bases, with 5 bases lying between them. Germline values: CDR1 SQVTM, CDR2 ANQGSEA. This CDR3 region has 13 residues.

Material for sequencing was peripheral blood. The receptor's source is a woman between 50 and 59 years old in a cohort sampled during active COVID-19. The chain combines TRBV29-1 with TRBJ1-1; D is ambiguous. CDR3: CSVEEVVNTEAFF. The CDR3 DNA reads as TGCAGCGTTGAAGAAGTAGTGAACACTGAAGCTTTCTTT.